Included here is one T cell receptor beta chain sequence, with context. Its target is not known. The record originates from a study of a mutant IDH1 vaccine in newly diagnosed glioma. Across the study: Patients previously underwent radiotherapy, temozolomide, or both, and most underwent both.

The V and J ends lost 1 base and 8 bases respectively, with 15 bases between them. CDR3 length equals 14 residues. Germline V gives CDR1 MGHRA, CDR2 YSYEKL. Method: immunoSEQ multiplex PCR; TCRdb's copy keeps in-frame clones and lacks some. Here the sample spans 95,000 to 100,000 clones, around nine tenths being singletons. Study-wide results and caveats: Pseudoprogression seemed unrelated to changes in top peripheral T cell clonotypes.

The time point here: baseline, week 1 (first vaccination visit). Documented treatment: pre-vaccination baseline after standard-of-care therapy. Here the sequenced sample was PBMCs, taken from a glioma patient treated with radiotherapy, temozolomide or both. V is TRBV4-1 and J is TRBJ2-7; D gene uncertain. This TCR came from a woman in her 50s with glioma. Written as DNA, the CDR3 is TGCGCCAGCAGCCAAGTTGTCGCTCCGACAAAGCAGTACTTC. Protein product: CASSQVVAPTKQYF.